One and the same sample provided the 17 T cell receptor beta chains below, sequenced in a study of blood T cell repertoires in COVID-19. Assay: immunoSEQ multiplex PCR; the TCRdb copy retains only in-frame clones and omits some. The sample lists 150,000 or so clones, around 80% occurring once. The specimen was PBMCs or T cells enriched from blood (not recorded which). Receptors originate from a woman aged 45-65 years who had recovered from COVID-19.

This clone was detected once. The chain has TRBV4-1 and TRBJ1-4, with 9 bases aligning to TRBD1. From germline, CDR1 is MGHRA and CDR2 YSYEKL. The CDR3 is 15 amino acids. The J segment lost 7 bases and the V segment lost 2 bases, leaving 5 bases of the junction unmatched. DNA of the CDR3: TGCGCCAGCAGCCAAACAACAGGGGGCATTGAAAAACTGTTTTTT. It encodes CASSQTTGGIEKLFF.

The chain combines TRBV9 with TRBJ1-1; D is unresolved. V lost 1 base and J 3 bases, leaving 7 bases between the germline ends. Germline-derived CDR1 and CDR2 are SGDLS and YYNGEE. The CDR3 contains 13 residues. DNA for the CDR3: TGTGCCAGCAGCGTACTCCTACACACTGAAGCTTTCTTT. This gives the protein CASSVLLHTEAFF.

In this sample, this clone turned up a few times. The chain couples TRBV5-1 to TRBJ1-2; TRBD1 matches at 8 bases. This CDR3 region has 12 residues. Germline V gene sequence: CDR1 SGHRS, CDR2 YFSETQ. V shed 4 bases and J 8 bases; nucleotides not matched to a gene: 4. The CDR3 region is CASSVQGEGYTF. The CDR3 DNA is TGCGCCAGCAGCGTACAGGGGGAAGGCTACACCTTC. Variable domain in full (rest from reference TRBV5-1 and TRBJ1-2): KAGVTQTPRYLIKTRGQQVTLSCSPISGHRSVSWYQQTPGQGLQFLFEYFSETQRNKGNFPGRFSGRQFSNSRSEMNVSTLELGDSALYLCASSVQGEGYTFGSGTRLTVV.

The gene calls are TRBV20-1 and TRBJ2-5; D remains ambiguous. The germline CDR1 and CDR2 sequences are DFQATT and SNEGSKA (reference sequence). The CDR3 is made up of 11 amino acids. In DNA, the CDR3 is TGCGGCTCGGTAGGCGGTGAGACCCAGTACTTC. Translating gives CGSVGGETQYF.

V and J are TRBV9 and TRBJ1-4; D unresolved. This CDR3 region has 17 residues. The germline V gene encodes CDR1 SGDLS and CDR2 YYNGEE. V was shortened by 0 bases and J by 8 bases, with 20 bases between the two germline ends. This CDR3 reads CASSVGWVGSGEEKLFF. The CDR3 DNA reads TGTGCCAGCAGCGTAGGGTGGGTAGGTTCGGGAGAAGAAAAACTGTTTTTT.

The chain joins TRBV11-1 to TRBJ1-2; D is undetermined. The CDR3 has 13 residues. Trimming took off 0 bases at V and 3 bases at J, with 5 bases between the two ends. Germline lookup yields CDR1 SGHAT and CDR2 FQDESV (reference sequence). The CDR3 here is CASSLAGDYGYTF. For the CDR3, the DNA is TGTGCCAGCAGCTTAGCAGGAGACTATGGCTACACCTTC.

V gene TRBV29-1 combines with J gene TRBJ2-3; 8 positions match TRBD2. CDR3 size: 15 residues. The V and J ends lost 6 bases and 2 bases, in that order; junction bases with no gene match: 10. The germline V gene has CDR1 SQVTM and CDR2 ANQGSEA. The chain's CDR3 is CSVDGLAGPTDTQYF. The CDR3 DNA sequence: TGCAGCGTGGACGGACTAGCCGGACCCACAGATACGCAGTATTTT.

V gene TRBV6-5 combines with J gene TRBJ2-7, with 10 bases identical to TRBD1. The CDR3 has 16 residues. In germline, CDR1 is MNHEY, CDR2 SVGAGI. V was pared by 1 base and J by 6 bases, with 9 bases of the junction left unmatched. CDR3 sequence (DNA): TGTGCCAGCAGTTACTACGGCCCGGGGACAGGGGTCGAGCAGTACGTC. Translating it yields CASSYYGPGTGVEQYV.

The rearrangement uses TRBV19 and TRBJ1-3; TRBD1 might be the D (6 bases). V shed 2 bases and J shed 2 bases, with 19 bases lying between them. Germline V CDR1 and CDR2: LNHDA, SQIVND (reference sequence). CDR3 length: 18 amino acids. CDR3 nucleotide sequence: TGTGCCAGTAGTATACGAAATCCCGGTGGGGGCACTGGAAACACCATATATTTT. Its protein product is CASSIRNPGGGTGNTIYF.

This sequence joins TRBV28 and TRBJ1-2; D possibly corresponds to TRBD1 (5 bases). The CDR3 is made up of 16 amino acids. Germline CDR1 MDHEN, CDR2 SYDVKM. V gave up 4 bases and J gave up 3 bases, with 18 bases separating them. The DNA of the CDR3 is TGTGCCAGCAGTTCCGTTCCGGGGGAGCGGGACTATGGCTACACCTTC. This encodes CASSSVPGERDYGYTF.

This chain's CDR3 is CASSLGGGTEAFF. CDR3 DNA sequence: TGTGCCAGCAGCTTAGGTGGGGGGACTGAAGCTTTCTTT. The V gene is TRBV7-2, the J gene TRBJ1-1; maybe TRBD1 (5 bases). The CDR3 covers 13 residues. Trimming cost V 1 base and J 5 bases, with 8 bases left between them. Germline CDR1 is SGHTA and CDR2 is FQGNSA.

V and J are TRBV7-3 and TRBJ2-1, with a weak D call TRBD2 (7 bases). The CDR3 spans 15 residues. V lost 2 bases, J lost 7 bases, and 15 bases lay in between. Germline CDR1 is SGHTA and CDR2 is FQGTGA. The CDR3 sequence is CASSLFGLGGNEQFF. DNA for the CDR3: TGTGCCAGCAGCTTATTTGGACTAGGGGGGAATGAGCAGTTCTTC. The variable domain in full, with the rest retrieved from reference TRBV7-3 and TRBJ2-1, is GAGVSQTPSNKVTEKGKYVELRCDPISGHTALYWYRQSLGQGPEFLIYFQGTGAADDSGLPNDRFFAVRPEGSVSTLKIQRTERGDSAVYLCASSLFGLGGNEQFFGPGTRLTVL.

This sequence joins TRBV7-9 and TRBJ1-3; 9 bases agree with TRBD1. The V gene end was trimmed by 8 bases and the J gene end by 3 bases; junction bases not matched to a gene: 8. CDR1 and CDR2 from the germline V gene are SEHNR and FQNEAQ (reference sequence). This CDR3 region has 15 residues. The CDR3 DNA reads as TGTGCCAGCGGTCAACAGGGGGCTTATGGAAACACCATATATTTT. Amino acids: CASGQQGAYGNTIYF.

This chain uses TRBV30 with TRBJ1-6; D may be TRBD1 (5 bases). Germline-derived CDR1 and CDR2 are GTSNPN and SVGIG (reference sequence). This CDR3 has 14 amino acids. The V gene lost 3 bases and the J gene lost 8 bases, with 14 bases spanning the gap. The CDR3 sequence is CAWRAGRWYSPLHF. CDR3 in DNA: TGTGCCTGGAGGGCGGGACGTTGGTATTCACCCCTCCACTTT.

The V call is TRBV2, the J call TRBJ1-5; no reliable D call. This CDR3 comprises 14 residues. V lost 3 bases, J lost 3 bases, and 9 bases lay in between. Germline CDR1 SNHLY, CDR2 FYNNEI. The CDR3 loop reads CASSEWRLNQPQHF. The CDR3 DNA sequence: TGTGCCAGCAGTGAGTGGAGACTCAATCAGCCCCAGCATTTT.

The V gene is TRBV12-5, the J gene TRBJ1-1; 7 nucleotides align to TRBD1. The CDR3 has 14 amino acids. CDR1 and CDR2 (germline): LGHNT, FRNRAP. The junction had 3 bases not matched to a gene; V was cut back by 5 bases and J by 0 bases. The CDR3: CASGPQGVNTEAFF. CDR3 bases: TGTGCTAGTGGTCCCCAGGGGGTGAACACTGAAGCTTTCTTT.

This clone was recorded only once. This chain links TRBV10-3 with TRBJ2-2; no reliable D call. V gave up 11 bases and J gave up 0 bases, with 19 bases separating them. The CDR3 covers 16 residues. CDR1 is ENHRY and CDR2 is SYGVKD in the germline V gene. The CDR3 sequence: CAATGAVLSNTGELFF. CDR3 nucleotides: TGTGCCGCAACCGGCGCGGTACTCTCGAACACCGGGGAGCTGTTTTTT.